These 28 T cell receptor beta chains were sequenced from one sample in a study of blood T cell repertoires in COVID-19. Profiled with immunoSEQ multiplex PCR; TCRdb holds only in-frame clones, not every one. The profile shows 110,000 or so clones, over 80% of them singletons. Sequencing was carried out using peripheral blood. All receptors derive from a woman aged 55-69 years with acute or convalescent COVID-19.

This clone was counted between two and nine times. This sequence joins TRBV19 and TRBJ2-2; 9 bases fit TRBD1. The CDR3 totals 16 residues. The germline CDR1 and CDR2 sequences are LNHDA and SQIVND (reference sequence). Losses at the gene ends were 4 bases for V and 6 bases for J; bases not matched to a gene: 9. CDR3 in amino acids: CASSNDGTGRPGELFF. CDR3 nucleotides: TGTGCCAGTAGTAATGACGGGACAGGGAGGCCCGGGGAGCTGTTTTTT.

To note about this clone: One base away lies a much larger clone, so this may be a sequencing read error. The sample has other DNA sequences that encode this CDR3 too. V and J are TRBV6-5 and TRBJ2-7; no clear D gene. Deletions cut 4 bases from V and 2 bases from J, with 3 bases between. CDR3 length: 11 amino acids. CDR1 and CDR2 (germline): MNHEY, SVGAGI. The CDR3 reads CASSSTYEQYF. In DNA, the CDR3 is TGTGCCAGCAGTTCTACCTACGAGCAGTACTTC.

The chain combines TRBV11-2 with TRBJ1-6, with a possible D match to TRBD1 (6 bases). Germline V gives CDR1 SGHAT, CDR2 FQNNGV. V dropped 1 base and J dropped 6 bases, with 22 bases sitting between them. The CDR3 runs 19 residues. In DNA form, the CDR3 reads TGTGCCAGCAGCTTAGTAGGGTCCCCGGCAGGGGCGCGTAATTCACCCCTCCACTTT. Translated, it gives CASSLVGSPAGARNSPLHF.

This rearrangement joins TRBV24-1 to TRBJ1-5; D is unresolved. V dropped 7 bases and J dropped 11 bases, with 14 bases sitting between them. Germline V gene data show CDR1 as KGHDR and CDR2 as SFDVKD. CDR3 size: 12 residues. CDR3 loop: CATSERTETQHF. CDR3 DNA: TGTGCCACCAGCGAGAGAACAGAAACCCAGCATTTT.

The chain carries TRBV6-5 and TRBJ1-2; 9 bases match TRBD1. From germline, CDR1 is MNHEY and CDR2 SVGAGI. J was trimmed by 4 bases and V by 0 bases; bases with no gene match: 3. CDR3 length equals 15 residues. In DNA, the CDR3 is TGTGCCAGCAGTTACTCGAGGGGACAGGGCTATGGCTACACCTTC. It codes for CASSYSRGQGYGYTF.

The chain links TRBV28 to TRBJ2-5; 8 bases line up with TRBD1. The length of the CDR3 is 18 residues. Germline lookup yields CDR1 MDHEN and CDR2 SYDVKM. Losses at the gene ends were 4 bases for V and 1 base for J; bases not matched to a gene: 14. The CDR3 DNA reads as TGTGCCAGCAGTTCCCTTATCCCGGACAGGGTATTCCAAGAGACCCAGTACTTC. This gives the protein CASSSLIPDRVFQETQYF.

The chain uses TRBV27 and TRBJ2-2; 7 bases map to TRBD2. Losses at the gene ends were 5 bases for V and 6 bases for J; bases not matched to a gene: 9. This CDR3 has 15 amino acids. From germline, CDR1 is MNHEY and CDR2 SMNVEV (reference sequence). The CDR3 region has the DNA TGTGCCAGCAGTCGCCCACTTGGGGGGGCCGGGGAGCTGTTTTTT. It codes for CASSRPLGGAGELFF.

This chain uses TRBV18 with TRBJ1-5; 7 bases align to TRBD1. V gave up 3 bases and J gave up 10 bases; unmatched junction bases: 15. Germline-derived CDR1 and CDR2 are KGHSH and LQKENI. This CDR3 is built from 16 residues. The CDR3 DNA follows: TGTGCCAGCTCACCTTGGGACAGCGGGGGTTATGGACCCCAGCATTTT. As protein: CASSPWDSGGYGPQHF. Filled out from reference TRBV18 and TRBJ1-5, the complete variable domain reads NAGVMQNPRHLVRRRGQEARLRCSPMKGHSHVYWYRQLPEEGLKFMVYLQKENIIDESGMPKERFSAEFPKEGPSILRIQQVVRGDSAAYFCASSPWDSGGYGPQHFGDGTRLSIL.

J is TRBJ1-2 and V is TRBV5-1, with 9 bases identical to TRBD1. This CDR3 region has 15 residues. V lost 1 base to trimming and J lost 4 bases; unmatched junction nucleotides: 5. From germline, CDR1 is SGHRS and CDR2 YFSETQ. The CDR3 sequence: CASSLWTGDTYGYTF. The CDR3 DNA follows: TGCGCCAGCAGCTTGTGGACAGGGGACACCTATGGCTACACCTTC.

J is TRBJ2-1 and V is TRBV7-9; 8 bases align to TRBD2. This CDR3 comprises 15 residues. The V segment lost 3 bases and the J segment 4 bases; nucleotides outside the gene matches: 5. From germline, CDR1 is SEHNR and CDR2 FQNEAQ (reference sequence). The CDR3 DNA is TGTGCCAGCAGCTTGGCGGGGGGTTTTTACAATGAGCAGTTCTTC. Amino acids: CASSLAGGFYNEQFF.

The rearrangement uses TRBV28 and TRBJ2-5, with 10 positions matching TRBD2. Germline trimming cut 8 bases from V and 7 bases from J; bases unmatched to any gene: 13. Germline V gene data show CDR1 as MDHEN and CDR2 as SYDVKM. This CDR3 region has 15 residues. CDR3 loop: CASWSPLAGEGTQYF. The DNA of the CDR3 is TGTGCCAGCTGGTCCCCTCTAGCGGGAGAGGGGACCCAGTACTTC.

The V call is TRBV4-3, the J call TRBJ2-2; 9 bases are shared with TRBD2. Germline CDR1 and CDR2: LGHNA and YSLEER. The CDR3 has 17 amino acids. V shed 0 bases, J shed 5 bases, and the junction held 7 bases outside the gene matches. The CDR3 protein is CASSQDGSGRFTGELFF. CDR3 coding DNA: TGCGCCAGCAGCCAAGATGGGAGCGGGAGGTTTACCGGGGAGCTGTTTTTT.

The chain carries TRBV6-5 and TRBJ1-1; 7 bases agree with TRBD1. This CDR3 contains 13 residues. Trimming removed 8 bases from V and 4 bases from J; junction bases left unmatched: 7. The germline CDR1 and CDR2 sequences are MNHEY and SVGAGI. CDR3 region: CASAMQGVTEAFF. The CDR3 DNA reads TGTGCCAGCGCAATGCAGGGGGTCACTGAAGCTTTCTTT.

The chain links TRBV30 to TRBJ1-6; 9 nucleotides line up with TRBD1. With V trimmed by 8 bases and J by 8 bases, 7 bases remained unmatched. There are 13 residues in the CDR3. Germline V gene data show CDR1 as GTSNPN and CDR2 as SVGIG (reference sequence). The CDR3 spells CASPGTGYSPLHF. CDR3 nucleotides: TGTGCCAGTCCCGGGACAGGGTATTCACCCCTCCACTTT.

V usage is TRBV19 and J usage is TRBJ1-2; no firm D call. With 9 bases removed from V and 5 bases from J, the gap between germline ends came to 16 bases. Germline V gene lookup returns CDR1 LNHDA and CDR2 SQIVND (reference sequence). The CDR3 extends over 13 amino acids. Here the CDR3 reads CASMSDGIYGYTF. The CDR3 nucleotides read TGTGCCAGCATGAGCGACGGGATATATGGCTACACCTTC. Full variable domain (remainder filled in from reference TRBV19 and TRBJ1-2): DGGITQSPKYLFRKEGQNVTLSCEQNLNHDAMYWYRQDPGQGLRLIYYSQIVNDFQKGDIAEGYSVSREKKESFPLTVTSAQKNPTAFYLCASMSDGIYGYTFGSGTRLTVV.

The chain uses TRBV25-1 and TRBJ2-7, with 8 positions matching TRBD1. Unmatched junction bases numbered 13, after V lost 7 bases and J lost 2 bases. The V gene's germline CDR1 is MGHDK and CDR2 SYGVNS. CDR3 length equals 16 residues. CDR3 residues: CASTPSGQGRTYEQYF. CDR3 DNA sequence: TGTGCCAGCACCCCCTCCGGACAGGGACGGACCTACGAGCAGTACTTC.

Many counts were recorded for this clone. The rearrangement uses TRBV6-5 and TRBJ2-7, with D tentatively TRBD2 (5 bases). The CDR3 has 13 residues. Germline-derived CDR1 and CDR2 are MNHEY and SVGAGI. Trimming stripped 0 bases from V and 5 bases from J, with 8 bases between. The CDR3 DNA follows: TGTGCCAGCAGTTACTCAGAGGGCGACGAGCAGTACTTC. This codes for CASSYSEGDEQYF.

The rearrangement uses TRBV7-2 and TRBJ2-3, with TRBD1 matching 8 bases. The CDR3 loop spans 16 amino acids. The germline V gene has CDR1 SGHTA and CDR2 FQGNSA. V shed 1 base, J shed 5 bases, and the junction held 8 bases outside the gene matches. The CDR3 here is CASSLGRGRMIDTQYF. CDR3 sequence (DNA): TGTGCCAGCAGCTTAGGCAGGGGGCGCATGATAGATACGCAGTATTTT.

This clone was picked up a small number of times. The CDR3 bases are TGTGCCGTTGCGGGGGATAGCGGAGAGACCCAGTACTTC. It codes for CAVAGDSGETQYF. The chain has TRBV10-3 and TRBJ2-5; 7 bases line up with TRBD2. Germline V gene lookup returns CDR1 ENHRY and CDR2 SYGVKD. The length of the CDR3 is 13 residues. J lost 4 bases, V lost 11 bases, and 10 bases had no gene match.

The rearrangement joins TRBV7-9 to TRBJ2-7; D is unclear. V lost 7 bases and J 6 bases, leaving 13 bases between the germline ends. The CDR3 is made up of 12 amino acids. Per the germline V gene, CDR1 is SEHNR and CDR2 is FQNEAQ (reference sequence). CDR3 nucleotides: TGTGCCAGCAACCCAGCTCGGGTCGAGCAGTACTTC. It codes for CASNPARVEQYF.

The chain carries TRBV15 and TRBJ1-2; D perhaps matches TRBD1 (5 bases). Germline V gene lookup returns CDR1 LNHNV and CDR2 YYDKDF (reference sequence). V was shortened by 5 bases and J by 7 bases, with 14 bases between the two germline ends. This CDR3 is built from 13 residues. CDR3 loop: CATSSAGRGGYTF. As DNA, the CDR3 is TGTGCCACCAGCTCTGCGGGGAGGGGTGGCTACACCTTC. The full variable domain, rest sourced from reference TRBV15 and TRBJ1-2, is DAMVIQNPRYQVTQFGKPVTLSCSQTLNHNVMYWYQQKSSQAPKLLFHYYDKDFNNEADTPDNFQSRRPNTSFCFLDIRSPGLGDTAMYLCATSSAGRGGYTFGSGTRLTVV.

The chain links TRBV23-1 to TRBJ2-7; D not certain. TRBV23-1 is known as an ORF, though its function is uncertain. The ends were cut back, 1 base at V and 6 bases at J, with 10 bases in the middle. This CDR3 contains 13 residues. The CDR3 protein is CASSQYCRFEQYF. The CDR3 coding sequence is TGCGCCAGCAGTCAATATTGTCGGTTCGAGCAGTACTTC.

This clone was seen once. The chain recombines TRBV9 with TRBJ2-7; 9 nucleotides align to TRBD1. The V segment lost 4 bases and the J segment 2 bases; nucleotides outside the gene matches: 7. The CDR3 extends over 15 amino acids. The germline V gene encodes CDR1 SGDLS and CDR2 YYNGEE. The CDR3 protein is CASSLRGQGTYEQYF. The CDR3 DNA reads TGTGCCAGCAGCTTAAGGGGACAGGGAACCTACGAGCAGTACTTC.

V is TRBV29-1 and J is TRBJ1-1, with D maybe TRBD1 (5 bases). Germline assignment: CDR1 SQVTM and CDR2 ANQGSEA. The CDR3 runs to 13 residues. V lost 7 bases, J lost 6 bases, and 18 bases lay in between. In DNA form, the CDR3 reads TGCAGCGGAGGCAGGGCCTTCGGCGCTGAAGCTTTCTTT. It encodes CSGGRAFGAEAFF.

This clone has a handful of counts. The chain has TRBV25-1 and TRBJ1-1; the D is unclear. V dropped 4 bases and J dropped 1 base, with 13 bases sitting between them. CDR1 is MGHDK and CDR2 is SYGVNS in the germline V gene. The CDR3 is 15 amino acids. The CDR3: CASSARSAANTEAFF. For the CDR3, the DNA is TGTGCCAGCAGTGCACGCAGTGCCGCGAACACTGAAGCTTTCTTT.

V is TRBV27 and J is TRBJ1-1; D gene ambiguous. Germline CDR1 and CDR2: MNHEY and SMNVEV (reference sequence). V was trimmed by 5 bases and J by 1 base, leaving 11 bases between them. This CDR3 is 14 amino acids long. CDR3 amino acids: CASSAPLQNTEAFF. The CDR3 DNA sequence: TGTGCCAGCAGTGCGCCTCTCCAGAACACTGAAGCTTTCTTT.

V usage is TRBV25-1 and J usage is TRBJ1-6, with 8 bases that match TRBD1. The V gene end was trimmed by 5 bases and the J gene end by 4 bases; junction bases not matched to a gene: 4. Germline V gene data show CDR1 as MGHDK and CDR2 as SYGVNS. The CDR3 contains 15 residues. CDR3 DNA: TGTGCCAGCAGTCCTGACAGGGGTTATAATTCACCCCTCCACTTT. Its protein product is CASSPDRGYNSPLHF.

The CDR3: CASSQVGEDTETQYF. Written as DNA, the CDR3 is TGTGCCAGCAGCCAAGTAGGGGAGGATACAGAGACCCAGTACTTC. The V and J genes are TRBV3-1 (or the pseudogene TRBV3-2) and TRBJ2-5, with D possibly matching TRBD2 (6 bases). The CDR3 runs to 15 residues. CDR1 is LGHDT and CDR2 is YNNKEL in the germline V gene (reference sequence). V was pared by 1 base and J by 4 bases, with 13 bases between.